These T cell receptor beta chains were read from a single sample in a study of blood T cell repertoires in COVID-19. Sequencing used immunoSEQ multiplex PCR; TCRdb keeps in-frame clones, though not all of them. The sample comprises about 200,000 clones, 75% to 85% of which are singletons, and approximately 5.2% rests with the top ten. Material for sequencing was peripheral blood. The receptor source for this set is a woman in her 70s with COVID-19, enrolled during active disease. Each CDR3 is given with its conserved first and last residue. The D gene is left open where the match is weak. Part of the rows lack a size; the others show once, few, many or a class for expanded clones.

abundance	j_gene	d_gene	v_gene	CDR3nt	CDR3aa
-	TRBJ1-2	-	TRBV2	TGTGCCAGCAGTGGGTACGTAGCTAACTATGGCTACACCTTC	CASSGYVANYGYTF
few	TRBJ2-7	TRBD2	TRBV6-5	TGTGCCAGCAGTTACTCGAAGGTCCCGGGGGGGGACGAGCAGTACTTC	CASSYSKVPGGDEQYF
-	TRBJ1-5	-	TRBV7-2	TGTGCCAGCAGCTTAAACTACGATCAGCCCCAGCATTTT	CASSLNYDQPQHF
-	TRBJ2-1	-	TRBV11-2	TGTGCCAGCAGCTCCCCGGGACATCCTAATGAGCAGTTCTTC	CASSSPGHPNEQFF
once	TRBJ2-4	-	TRBV19	TGTGCCAGTAGTATGCAGGTAATAGCCAAAAACATTCAGTACTTC	CASSMQVIAKNIQYF
-	TRBJ1-2	-	TRBV5-1	TGCGCCAGCAGCAGGGCCTTTTTAGGAGGCTATGGCTACACCTTC	CASSRAFLGGYGYTF
-	TRBJ2-7	TRBD1	TRBV6-5	TGTGCCAGCATAGATGTTGGGGACAGACACTACGAGCAGTACTTC	CASIDVGDRHYEQYF
-	TRBJ2-7	TRBD1	TRBV27	TGTGCCAGCAGTCCCGGGACAGGGGTCTATACGGTCTCCGAGCAGTACTTC	CASSPGTGVYTVSEQYF
-	TRBJ2-1	-	TRBV2	TGTGCCAGCAGTGCCCAGGGCGCCTACAATGAGCAGTTCTTC	CASSAQGAYNEQFF
-	TRBJ1-2	TRBD1	TRBV6-5	TGTGCCAGCAGTTACCCGACAGGGGGGGGCTACACCTTC	CASSYPTGGGYTF
-	TRBJ1-4	TRBD1	TRBV5-6	TGTGCCAGCAGCCCCTCGGGACAGGGGCCAACTAATGAAAAACTGTTTTTT	CASSPSGQGPTNEKLFF
-	TRBJ1-2	-	TRBV28	TGTGCCAGCAGTCCTATCTCCGGACTCAGGGGAGACTATGGCTACACCTTC	CASSPISGLRGDYGYTF
-	TRBJ1-4	-	TRBV7-9	TGTGCCAGCAGCCTATTTGGGGCCGGCGACGAAAAACTGTTTTTT	CASSLFGAGDEKLFF
-	TRBJ1-6	TRBD1	TRBV5-6	TGTGCCAGCAGCTTTGGCCTGTTTAGGGGGCGCGCTAATTCACCCCTCCACTTT	CASSFGLFRGRANSPLHF
once	TRBJ1-2	TRBD1	TRBV18	TGTGCCAGCTCGCTCCAGGACAGGGACTATGGCTACACCTTC	CASSLQDRDYGYTF
-	TRBJ2-2	TRBD2	TRBV27	TGTGCCAGCAGCTTAAGGACTAGCCAGACCGGGGAGCTGTTTTTT	CASSLRTSQTGELFF
-	TRBJ1-1	TRBD1	TRBV6-4	TGTGCCAGACCGGACAGGGGGCGAATGTACACTGAAGCTTTCTTT	CARPDRGRMYTEAFF
few	TRBJ1-1	-	TRBV6-1	TGTGCCAGCAGTGACGGGACACTTCTGGGAATGAACACTGAAGCTTTCTTT	CASSDGTLLGMNTEAFF
-	TRBJ1-1	-	TRBV19	TGTGCCAGTAGTACGCAGCCAGGGGCCCTTCAGAACACTGAAGCTTTCTTT	CASSTQPGALQNTEAFF
-	TRBJ1-5	TRBD1	TRBV28	TGTGCCAGCAGTCCCAGGAGGACAGGGGTGCGCGTTGGACAGCCCCAGCATTTT	CASSPRRTGVRVGQPQHF
-	TRBJ2-7	TRBD2	TRBV5-1	TGCGCCAGTACCCCTGGCGGGAGCATGTCCTACGAGCAGTACTTC	CASTPGGSMSYEQYF
-	TRBJ2-7	TRBD2	TRBV29-1	TGCAGCGCAGGACACTGGGAGGGAACCGAGCAGTACTTC	CSAGHWEGTEQYF
-	TRBJ1-1	TRBD1	TRBV7-2	TGTGCCAGCAGCTTGACGACAGGGCAGGCTTTCTTT	CASSLTTGQAFF
-	TRBJ2-5	-	TRBV5-6	TGTGCCAGCAGCTTGGTCCGAGAGACCCAGTACTTC	CASSLVRETQYF
-	TRBJ2-1	-	TRBV18	TGTGCCAGCTCATCCCTAGCGCAACCGTACAATGAGCAGTTCTTC	CASSSLAQPYNEQFF
-	TRBJ2-7	TRBD1	TRBV28	TGTGCCAGCAGTTTAAGCAGGGGGCGGGAATACGAGCAGTACTTC	CASSLSRGREYEQYF
-	TRBJ1-2	-	TRBV14	TGTGCCAGCAGCCAAGAAGGCCTGGGCCTCTATGGCTACACCTTC	CASSQEGLGLYGYTF
once	TRBJ1-2	-	TRBV4-3	TGCGCCAGCAGCCAAGTTACAGGGATTACTAACTATGGCTACACCTTC	CASSQVTGITNYGYTF
-	TRBJ2-1	TRBD2	TRBV10-3	TGTGCCATCAGTTCTAGCGGGAGAGGATCCTACAATGAGCAGTTCTTC	CAISSSGRGSYNEQFF
-	TRBJ1-5	-	TRBV10-3	TGTGCCATCAGTGAGTCGGCAGGGGGCAATCAGCCCCAGCATTTT	CAISESAGGNQPQHF
-	TRBJ2-2	-	TRBV11-3	TGTGCCAGCAGACAACAGGCCACCGGGGAGCTGTTTTTT	CASRQQATGELFF
-	TRBJ2-5	-	TRBV5-1	TGCGCCAGCAGCTTGGGACTAGTCCAAGAGACCCAGTACTTC	CASSLGLVQETQYF
-	TRBJ2-1	-	TRBV4-3	TGCGCCAGCAGCCAGGAGCGGAGAGCTGCTTACAATGAGCAGTTCTTC	CASSQERRAAYNEQFF
many	TRBJ2-7	TRBD1	TRBV6-5	TGTGCCAGCAGTTTGGGACAGGGGTCCTACGAGCAGTACTTC	CASSLGQGSYEQYF
-	TRBJ2-5	-	TRBV14	TGTGCCAGCAGCCAAGGTTTTGGACAGCGGGAGACCCAGTACTTC	CASSQGFGQRETQYF
few	TRBJ2-2	-	TRBV6-4	TGTGCCAGCAGTCGGGACTTCGCGAACACCGGGGAGCTGTTTTTT	CASSRDFANTGELFF
-	TRBJ2-7	-	TRBV24-1	TGTGCCACCAGTGATCCGGCAGGGCACGAGCAGTACTTC	CATSDPAGHEQYF
few	TRBJ2-7	-	TRBV28	TGTGCCAGCAGTGACCTAGGGGTCACCTCGCTGAACTACGAGCAGTACTTC	CASSDLGVTSLNYEQYF
-	TRBJ1-1	-	TRBV28	TGTGCCAGCAGTTCCACAGCCGAAGCTTTCTTT	CASSSTAEAFF
-	TRBJ2-7	TRBD1	TRBV28	TGTGCCAGCAACAGACAGGGGGCCGGCTCCTACGAGCAGTACTTC	CASNRQGAGSYEQYF
-	TRBJ1-2	TRBD1	TRBV27	TGTGCCAGCAGTGGCCACCCCAGGGGGACTAACTATGGCTACACCTTC	CASSGHPRGTNYGYTF